The entry that follows covers one TCR beta chain sequence. What this receptor recognizes is not known. Base qualities are not provided; no much larger clone lies one nucleotide away. The sample's time point label, in plain terms: week 47, end of study. Each vaccine dose was 300 ug of a 20-mer mutant IDH1 peptide in Montanide, given subcutaneously with topical imiquimod. Patients were given eight vaccinations, in weeks 1, 3, 5, 7, 11, 15, 19 and 23, which matched visits V03 through V10. The donors had newly diagnosed IDH1-mutant astrocytomas of WHO grade 3 or 4 that showed loss of nuclear ATRX. The samples were drawn from NOA16, a multicentre, single-arm, open-label phase I trial in Germany that tested a mutant IDH1 peptide vaccine in humans for the first time. Genomic DNA for TCRB sequencing was extracted from EDTA blood using the DNeasy Blood and Tissue Kit. These data are taken from a study of a mutant IDH1 vaccine in newly diagnosed glioma (dated by TCRdb to the early 2020s). For the study in its entirety: Vaccination was initiated 4-6 weeks after radiotherapy alone, or concurrently with temozolomide cycles in the chemotherapy-containing groups. Peripheral blood was drawn at six visits: V03 (baseline), V05, V07, V10, V12 and V13. Longitudinal TCRB deep sequencing was performed for about two dozen treated patients wherever samples were available for exploratory analyses. The week-35 safety follow-up took place at visit V12, and the week-47 end of study took place at visit V13. Prior to enrollment, patients had been given standard therapy consisting of radiotherapy alone, temozolomide alone, or radiochemotherapy with temozolomide, with the combination given to most patients. Of the roughly 34 treated patients, roughly 60% were male and approximately 40% were female, and the mean age was approximately 40 years.

CDR1 is given as SGHRS and CDR2 as YFSETQ, both from the germline V gene. The CDR3 runs 14 residues from the cysteine to the phenylalanine. The retained sequence is limited to the CDR3, 42 bases, with the frame set at the first base. The junction shows trimming of 1 base on V and 2 bases on J, plus 9 bases between the germline ends. Overall study results and their limits: It was noted by the authors that analyses of patient blood samples could not be reproduced owing to sample limitations. Changes in the top peripheral T cell clonotypes picked up by TCRB sequencing did not appear to be linked to pseudoprogression. Immune responses induced by the vaccine were seen in approximately 93% of patients across multiple MHC alleles. Availability determined which PBMC samples were chosen for TCRB deep sequencing.

The library was generated by the immunoSEQ multiplex PCR assay. Following the manufacturer's protocol, the hsTCRB Kit was used to amplify rearranged TCR beta chain sequences. TCRB libraries were sequenced on an Illumina MiSeq. The source study handled its data this way. The kit vendor's proprietary platform handled demultiplexing, trimming and gene mapping. TCRdb took this table from immuneACCESS and kept in-frame rearrangements with V and J called. Such tables lack part of the clones; where checked against another copy, unresolved V genes explain under half of the gap, and the rest is unexplained. Clone size and V and J calls were adopted from that table, with D and trimming inferred from the DNA. The sample has tens of thousands of clones on record, around four fifths of them singletons. The leading ten clones occupy approximately 3.4% of the sample.

This receptor was identified in a woman in her fifties or sixties with glioma. Source: PBMCs, taken from a glioma patient whose treatment included an IDH1 peptide vaccine. The chain links TRBV5-1 with TRBJ1-2, with TRBD1 as a weak D call on 6 bases. The CDR3 is CASSLNRDNYGYTF. Read as DNA, the sequence is TGCGCCAGCAGCTTGAACAGGGACAACTATGGCTACACCTTC.